This is a list of T cell receptor beta chains from one sample in a study of cytomegalovirus exposure and HLA in healthy donors. This table comes from immunoSEQ multiplex PCR, and its TCRdb copy is limited to in-frame clones, with some not included. Among approximately 130,000 clones, roughly 87% were seen once, and the ten largest hold 1.5%. Sequences were obtained from PBMCs. The source is a woman aged 18-30 years in good health and CMV-seronegative. Each CDR3 is given with its conserved first and last residue. The order of the fields is D gene, J gene, clone size, V gene, CDR3 DNA, CDR3 protein. A D gene is named only where the DNA matches it firmly. Not every row has a clone size; where given, it reads once, few, many or a size class.

- | TRBJ1-1 | few | TRBV7-3 | TGTGCCAGCAGCTTAACGAGGACAGTTATGAACACTGAAGCTTTCTTT | CASSLTRTVMNTEAFF
- | TRBJ1-1 | - | TRBV6-6 | TGTGCCAGCAGTTACTCCGCGTTAACTGAAGCTTTCTTT | CASSYSALTEAFF
TRBD2 | TRBJ2-1 | - | TRBV7-2 | TGTGCCAGCAGCCGTAGCGGGGGGAGCTCCTACAATGAGCAGTTCTTC | CASSRSGGSSYNEQFF
TRBD2 | TRBJ2-5 | few | TRBV6-5 | TGTGCCAGCAGTTACACCCCAGCGGGAGGACAAGTGACCCAGTACTTC | CASSYTPAGGQVTQYF
- | TRBJ1-5 | few | TRBV5-1 | TGCGCCAGCAGCTTGGGTCCAGGAAGCAATCAGCCCCAGCATTTT | CASSLGPGSNQPQHF
- | TRBJ1-1 | - | TRBV5-1 | TGCGCCAGCAGCTACTCGGGGGGCACTGAAGCTTTCTTT | CASSYSGGTEAFF
- | TRBJ1-5 | - | TRBV19 | TGTGCCAGTAGTACACCCCGAGGGCAAAAGAATCAGCCCCAGCATTTT | CASSTPRGQKNQPQHF
TRBD1 | TRBJ2-5 | - | TRBV18 | TGTGCCAGCTCACCGACAGGGTTCGACGAGACCCAGTACTTC | CASSPTGFDETQYF
- | TRBJ1-6 | - | TRBV2 | TGTGCCAGCCAAGGAGGAGGTGATTCACCCCTTCACTTT | CASQGGGDSPLHF
- | TRBJ2-3 | - | TRBV5-1 | TGCGCCAGCAGCTTGGCCGCAGGGGCCGCAGATACGCAGTATTTT | CASSLAAGAADTQYF
- | TRBJ1-4 | - | TRBV14 | TGTGCCAGCAGCCGGAACTCCGGGGTCAGCCATGAAAAACTGTTTTTT | CASSRNSGVSHEKLFF
- | TRBJ1-1 | - | TRBV19 | TGTGCCAGTAGTTACAGGGTTGACACTGAAGCTTTCTTT | CASSYRVDTEAFF
TRBD2 | TRBJ2-1 | - | TRBV28 | TGTTCCAGCAGGCGGGACTACCCCTATGAGCAGTTCTTC | CSSRRDYPYEQFF
- | TRBJ1-3 | once | TRBV2 | TGTGCCAGCAGTGAACAATGGGGCACTGGAAACACCATATATTTT | CASSEQWGTGNTIYF
TRBD2 | TRBJ2-2 | - | TRBV7-6 | TGTGCCAGCAGCTTAGTCACGGGACTAGCGGGGGGAACGAACACCGGGGAGCTGTTTTTT | CASSLVTGLAGGTNTGELFF
- | TRBJ2-7 | - | TRBV5-6 | TGTGCCAGCAGCTTGGTGGGCCTTAAGGCCTACGAGCAGTACTTC | CASSLVGLKAYEQYF
- | TRBJ1-4 | - | TRBV2 | TGTGCCAGCAGCCGGGGTTCCCTTAATGAAAAACTGTTTTTT | CASSRGSLNEKLFF
- | TRBJ2-7 | - | TRBV18 | TGTGCCAGCTCACCACCGCAGAGGAGCTCCTACGAGCAGTACTTC | CASSPPQRSSYEQYF
- | TRBJ2-1 | few | TRBV4-3 | TGCGCCAGCTCCCTCCCAGGGAACAATGAGCAGTTCTTC | CASSLPGNNEQFF
- | TRBJ1-6 | - | TRBV7-2 | TGTGCCAGCAGCTTAATGTTAGGCTACCCAGGGGAGCAAAATTCACCCCTCCACTTT | CASSLMLGYPGEQNSPLHF
- | TRBJ2-6 | - | TRBV15 | TGTGCCACCAGTCTGACATCCGAGGGGACTTCTGGGGCCAACGGCCTGACTTTC | CATSLTSEGTSGANGLTF
- | TRBJ1-2 | - | TRBV30 | TGTGCCTGGGGAGGGGTTTTTGGCTACACCTTC | CAWGGVFGYTF
- | TRBJ1-1 | - | TRBV5-6 | TGTGCCAGCAGCCCCGGGAAGGGAGTTTTCACTGAAGCTTTCTTT | CASSPGKGVFTEAFF
- | TRBJ2-5 | - | TRBV5-1 | TGCGCCAGCAGCACGGAGGGGGAGACCCAGTACTTC | CASSTEGETQYF
- | TRBJ1-5 | - | TRBV19 | TGTGCCAGTAGTATAGATGTAAATCAGCCCCAGCATTTT | CASSIDVNQPQHF
TRBD1 | TRBJ1-1 | - | TRBV5-1 | TGCGCCAGCAGCTACGGACAGGGGGAAGCTTTCTTT | CASSYGQGEAFF
- | TRBJ1-5 | - | TRBV5-1 | TGCGCCAGCAGCTTGGGGGGAGGGGAGGGACAGCCCCAGCATTTT | CASSLGGGEGQPQHF
TRBD1 | TRBJ1-1 | once | TRBV7-6 | TGTGCCAGCAGCCCGCAGGGGGCGGTAGGCACTGAAGCTTTCTTT | CASSPQGAVGTEAFF
TRBD1 | TRBJ1-2 | - | TRBV2 | TGTGCCAGCAGGACAGGGGGCTATGGCTACACCTTC | CASRTGGYGYTF
- | TRBJ1-2 | - | TRBV6-5 | TGTGCCAGCAGTCTTGGGTCTGAGGGTGGCTACACCTTC | CASSLGSEGGYTF
- | TRBJ2-7 | - | TRBV6-1 | TGTGCCAGCAGTCTGGGCGGGACTTCCTACGAGCAGTACTTC | CASSLGGTSYEQYF
TRBD1 | TRBJ2-7 | few | TRBV25-1 | TGTGCCAGCAGTTTCGGGACAGTCGATTGGGAGCAGTACTTC | CASSFGTVDWEQYF